The TCR beta chain under discussion was sequenced for a study of post-analysis software for immune sequencing data. This CDR3 contains 16 residues. Germline V lookup: CDR1 SGHRS, CDR2 YFSETQ. The V end lost 1 base, the J end lost 1 base, and 12 bases lay between the germline ends. A remark on this clonotype: The antigen remains unidentified.

Libraries were made from TCR beta cDNA, and they carried unique molecular identifiers. TCRdb used MiXCR to reprocess the PCR reads, holding one entry per CDR3 protein. The sample has approximately 660,000 distinct CDR3 sequences; around 60% are singletons. Study-wide results and limits: The study found TRBV5-6, TRBV5-1 and TRBV20-1 among roughly 5 TRBV segments more frequent in patients than controls.

This clonotype was sampled from a girl aged 2 to 10 with multiple sclerosis. Sequencing was carried out using blood. This chain joins TRBV5-1 and TRBJ2-1; a weak D match, TRBD1 (5 bases). The CDR3 loop is CASSLRLTASYNEQFF. The CDR3 DNA sequence: TGCGCCAGCAGCTTGAGGTTGACAGCATCCTACAATGAGCAGTTCTTC.